This is a list of T cell receptor beta chains from one sample in a study of siplizumab effects on memory and regulatory T cells. This table comes from immunoSEQ multiplex PCR, and its TCRdb copy is limited to in-frame clones, with some not included. The sample shows more than 85,000 clones, more than 85% of them seen only once. Sequencing was performed on CD4+ T cells sorted from blood. All receptors derive from a human donor in good health. Both conserved end residues are part of each CDR3. D genes are given only for firm matches. For some rows the clone size is stated as once, few or many, or as a class when expanded; others skip it.

v_gene: TRBV27; abundance: .; d_gene: .; CDR3aa: CASSPNGQNYGYTF
v_gene: TRBV4-1; abundance: once; d_gene: .; CDR3aa: CASSLQGITHGYTF
v_gene: TRBV13; abundance: .; d_gene: TRBD1; CDR3aa: CASSRRQGKNIQYF
v_gene: TRBV6-1; abundance: .; d_gene: .; CDR3aa: CASGGWRIWSYEQYF
v_gene: TRBV12-5; abundance: once; d_gene: TRBD2; CDR3aa: CASGLVLGGRSAGELFF
v_gene: TRBV19; abundance: .; d_gene: .; CDR3aa: CASSPGPDRNNEQFF
v_gene: TRBV5-6; abundance: .; d_gene: .; CDR3aa: CASSLGVNRYNYGYTF
v_gene: TRBV19; abundance: .; d_gene: .; CDR3aa: CASSIGTRGGTEAFF
v_gene: TRBV5-6; abundance: .; d_gene: .; CDR3aa: CASSLLRQNLAKNIQYF
v_gene: TRBV7-9; abundance: .; d_gene: TRBD1; CDR3aa: CASSQGQNTDTQYF
v_gene: TRBV5-1; abundance: .; d_gene: .; CDR3aa: CASSLAQGGELFF
v_gene: TRBV19; abundance: .; d_gene: .; CDR3aa: CASSRDTLYEQYF
v_gene: TRBV6-5; abundance: .; d_gene: .; CDR3aa: CASSYSPSAAYEQYF
v_gene: TRBV6-5; abundance: .; d_gene: .; CDR3aa: CASRDSGANVLTF
v_gene: TRBV11-2; abundance: .; d_gene: .; CDR3aa: CASSSLVQRIQGSEQFF
v_gene: TRBV19; abundance: .; d_gene: .; CDR3aa: CASSIQLGRNQPQHF
v_gene: TRBV9; abundance: .; d_gene: TRBD2; CDR3aa: CASSVGAGAGNEQFF
v_gene: TRBV5-1; abundance: .; d_gene: .; CDR3aa: CASSLITNTGELFF
v_gene: TRBV4-1; abundance: once; d_gene: .; CDR3aa: CASSQDGGGPPPDTQYF
v_gene: TRBV10-3; abundance: .; d_gene: .; CDR3aa: CAITLVGDGTGELFF
v_gene: TRBV5-1; abundance: .; d_gene: TRBD1; CDR3aa: CASFLPGQQETQYF
v_gene: TRBV19; abundance: .; d_gene: TRBD2; CDR3aa: CASQALRTSGRNTQYF
v_gene: TRBV19; abundance: .; d_gene: .; CDR3aa: CASSPRQVGSNQPQHF
v_gene: TRBV18; abundance: .; d_gene: .; CDR3aa: CASSPQSSNEKLFF
v_gene: TRBV19; abundance: .; d_gene: .; CDR3aa: CASSPLRGDQPQHF
v_gene: TRBV28; abundance: .; d_gene: TRBD1; CDR3aa: CASSLITQGAAFF
v_gene: TRBV5-1; abundance: once; d_gene: .; CDR3aa: CASSHGLSNEQFF
v_gene: TRBV2; abundance: .; d_gene: TRBD2; CDR3aa: CASTAIAGRSPSSF
v_gene: TRBV4-1; abundance: .; d_gene: .; CDR3aa: CASSQRVVGATSHTGELFF